Below, one TCR beta chain is given with its context. Its antigen is as yet unknown. This sample was taken from a study of shared clonotypes between healthy human individuals. Deletions cut 1 base from V and 9 bases from J, with 11 bases between. The CDR3 totals 13 residues. The V gene's germline CDR1 is MGHRA and CDR2 YSYEKL. Study findings and constraints: Compared with memory subsets, naive subsets generally had larger estimated richness.

This table comes from immunoSEQ multiplex PCR, and its TCRdb copy is limited to in-frame clones, with some not included. This sample has roughly 2.5 million clones, with around nine tenths found just once. The clonotype originates from a man between 18 and 29 years old in good health. The specimen sequenced was naive CD4+ T cells sorted from blood. Subset reported: CD45RA+ positively selected. V and J are TRBV4-1 and TRBJ2-3, with D unresolved. CDR3 sequence: CASSQVMEMTQYF. As DNA, the CDR3 is TGCGCCAGCAGCCAAGTTATGGAAATGACGCAGTATTTT.